This T cell receptor (beta chain) was retrieved from a study of blood T cell repertoires in COVID-19. Study at large: Specimens from acute and convalescent COVID-19 originated in the United States, Italy and Spain. In each case, the material was cDNA or gDNA derived from T cells, B-cell-depleted T cells, or PBMCs.

In the original analysis: Amplified reference gene primers provided the basis for estimating nucleated cell counts. The protocol was immunoSEQ multiplex PCR, while the TCRdb copy is restricted to in-frame clones and leaves out a portion. That table supplies the V and J calls and clone size; D and trimming were determined from the DNA. Found here are 200,000 to 250,000 clones, about 80% of them singletons; the top ten hold about 1.9%. CDR1 is SQVTM, CDR2 ANQGSEA, per germline. The V gene lost 8 bases and the J gene lost 15 bases, with 17 bases spanning the gap. The CDR3 covers 10 residues. This sequence joins TRBV29-1 and TRBJ2-4, with D possibly matching TRBD1 (6 bases). The sample comprised peripheral blood. The clonotype was recovered from a man aged 25-45 years who had recovered from COVID-19. The CDR3 protein is CSKPQGLGYF. CDR3 bases: TGCAGCAAACCACAGGGATTGGGGTACTTC.